This is a list of T cell receptor beta chains from one sample in a study of a mutant IDH1 vaccine in newly diagnosed glioma. These receptors have no identified antigens. The repertoire was sequenced with immunoSEQ multiplex PCR; TCRdb's copy has only in-frame clones and lacks some. The table includes 35,000 to 45,000 clones, approximately 83% detected once. Material: PBMCs, obtained from a glioma patient whose treatment included an IDH1 peptide vaccine. The receptors here all came from a woman aged 50 to 60 with glioma. CDR3s include the opening cysteine and the closing phenylalanine or tryptophan. A D gene is named only where the DNA matches it firmly. Only part of the rows carry a size: once, few, many, or a class if the clone is expanded.

NA	TRBV7-9	TRBJ2-7	NA	TGTGCCAGCAGCCGATTCTCCTACGAGCAGTACTTC	CASSRFSYEQYF
NA	TRBV7-9	TRBJ2-7	TRBD1	TGTGCCAGCAGCCACGACAGGGGGTACGAGCAGTACTTC	CASSHDRGYEQYF
NA	TRBV29-1	TRBJ2-7	TRBD1	TGCAGCGCCGCCCGGGACAGGAATTTGTACGAGCAGTACTTC	CSAARDRNLYEQYF
once	TRBV6-5	TRBJ1-5	NA	TGTGCCAGCAGTTACTCGCAGCGCCCCGATCAGCCCCAGCATTTT	CASSYSQRPDQPQHF
NA	TRBV5-1	TRBJ1-1	NA	TGCGCCAGCAGCTTGCCGAGGGTCACTGAAGCTTTCTTT	CASSLPRVTEAFF
once	TRBV5-1	TRBJ2-5	NA	TGCGCCAGCAGCTTGGGACAAACTCAGGCCCAAGAGACCCAGTACTTC	CASSLGQTQAQETQYF
NA	TRBV5-5	TRBJ2-6	NA	TGTGCCAGCAGCTTGGACAGGGTTAGCTCTGGGGCCAACGTCCTGACTTTC	CASSLDRVSSGANVLTF
NA	TRBV28	TRBJ2-7	TRBD1	TGTGCCAGCAGCGCCTACAGGGGGCAATACGAGCAGTACTTC	CASSAYRGQYEQYF
NA	TRBV10-3	TRBJ1-2	NA	TGTGCCATCTTAAAGACGACTGAACTCTACTATGGCTACACCTTC	CAILKTTELYYGYTF
NA	TRBV9	TRBJ1-3	NA	TGTGCCAGCGGAGGGAACACCATATATTTT	CASGGNTIYF
NA	TRBV18	TRBJ1-6	NA	TGTGCCAGCTCACCCCAGGGTGGTATTTCACCCCTCCACTTT	CASSPQGGISPLHF
NA	TRBV9	TRBJ2-7	TRBD2	TGTGCCAGCAGCGTTAACCTAGCGGGGGGTTCATACGAGCAGTACTTC	CASSVNLAGGSYEQYF
once	TRBV5-1	TRBJ2-7	TRBD2	TGCGCCAGCAGCCATTGGGATGGGGGGGAAGACGAGCAGTACTTC	CASSHWDGGEDEQYF
NA	TRBV4-1	TRBJ1-1	NA	TGCGCCAGCAGCCAAGATCTGGGGGGAGCTGAAGCTTTCTTT	CASSQDLGGAEAFF
NA	TRBV4-3	TRBJ1-4	TRBD1	TGCGCCAGCAGCCAAGACGGGGACAGGGTTGGAAAACTGTTTTTT	CASSQDGDRVGKLFF
NA	TRBV5-4	TRBJ2-1	NA	TGTGCCAGCAGCAGTAATGAGTGGGGGCTGAATGAGCAGTTCTTC	CASSSNEWGLNEQFF
NA	TRBV7-9	TRBJ1-2	NA	TGTGCCAGCAGCTTCATTCTCTTCCTCGGCGACTATGGCTACACCTTC	CASSFILFLGDYGYTF
NA	TRBV7-2	TRBJ1-6	NA	TGTGCCAGCAGCTTAGACCGGACGGGGGCGGATTCACCCCTCCACTTT	CASSLDRTGADSPLHF
NA	TRBV9	TRBJ2-3	NA	TGTGCCAGCTCTGGGTTAAGCTCTAGCACAGATACGCAGTATTTT	CASSGLSSSTDTQYF
NA	TRBV21-1	TRBJ1-2	NA	TGTGCCAGCAGCGAAGTTACCGGACAGGGGTCCTTCTATGGCTACACCTTC	CASSEVTGQGSFYGYTF
NA	TRBV2	TRBJ1-4	NA	TGTGCCAGCACGTTAGCAACTAATGAAAAACTGTTTTTT	CASTLATNEKLFF
NA	TRBV9	TRBJ2-1	TRBD2	TGTGCCAGCAGCGTAGCCGGGACTAGCAGAACAGAGCAGTTCTTC	CASSVAGTSRTEQFF
NA	TRBV10-2	TRBJ2-7	TRBD2	TGCGCCAGCATGCCAGCGGGGGGGCTAAAAGAGCAGTACTTC	CASMPAGGLKEQYF
NA	TRBV11-2	TRBJ1-5	NA	TGTGCCAGCAGCTTACGTCCGGGTGGGAATCAGCCCCAGCATTTT	CASSLRPGGNQPQHF
NA	TRBV6-6	TRBJ1-1	NA	TGTGCCAGCAGAACACAGGAATATCACACTGAAGCTTTCTTT	CASRTQEYHTEAFF
NA	TRBV28	TRBJ1-6	TRBD1	TGTGCCGTCAGGGCAGGGGGTTCACCCCTCCACTTT	CAVRAGGSPLHF
NA	TRBV9	TRBJ1-4	NA	TGTGCCAGCAGCGCGGGACCAAAGCGTGGAGAAAAACTGTTTTTT	CASSAGPKRGEKLFF
NA	TRBV2	TRBJ1-5	NA	TGTGCCAGTCAGGACAGATATCGAACCGACCAGCCCCAGCATTTT	CASQDRYRTDQPQHF
NA	TRBV14	TRBJ2-1	NA	TGTGCCAGCAGCCAAGCCCCCTGGAATGAGCAGTTCTTC	CASSQAPWNEQFF